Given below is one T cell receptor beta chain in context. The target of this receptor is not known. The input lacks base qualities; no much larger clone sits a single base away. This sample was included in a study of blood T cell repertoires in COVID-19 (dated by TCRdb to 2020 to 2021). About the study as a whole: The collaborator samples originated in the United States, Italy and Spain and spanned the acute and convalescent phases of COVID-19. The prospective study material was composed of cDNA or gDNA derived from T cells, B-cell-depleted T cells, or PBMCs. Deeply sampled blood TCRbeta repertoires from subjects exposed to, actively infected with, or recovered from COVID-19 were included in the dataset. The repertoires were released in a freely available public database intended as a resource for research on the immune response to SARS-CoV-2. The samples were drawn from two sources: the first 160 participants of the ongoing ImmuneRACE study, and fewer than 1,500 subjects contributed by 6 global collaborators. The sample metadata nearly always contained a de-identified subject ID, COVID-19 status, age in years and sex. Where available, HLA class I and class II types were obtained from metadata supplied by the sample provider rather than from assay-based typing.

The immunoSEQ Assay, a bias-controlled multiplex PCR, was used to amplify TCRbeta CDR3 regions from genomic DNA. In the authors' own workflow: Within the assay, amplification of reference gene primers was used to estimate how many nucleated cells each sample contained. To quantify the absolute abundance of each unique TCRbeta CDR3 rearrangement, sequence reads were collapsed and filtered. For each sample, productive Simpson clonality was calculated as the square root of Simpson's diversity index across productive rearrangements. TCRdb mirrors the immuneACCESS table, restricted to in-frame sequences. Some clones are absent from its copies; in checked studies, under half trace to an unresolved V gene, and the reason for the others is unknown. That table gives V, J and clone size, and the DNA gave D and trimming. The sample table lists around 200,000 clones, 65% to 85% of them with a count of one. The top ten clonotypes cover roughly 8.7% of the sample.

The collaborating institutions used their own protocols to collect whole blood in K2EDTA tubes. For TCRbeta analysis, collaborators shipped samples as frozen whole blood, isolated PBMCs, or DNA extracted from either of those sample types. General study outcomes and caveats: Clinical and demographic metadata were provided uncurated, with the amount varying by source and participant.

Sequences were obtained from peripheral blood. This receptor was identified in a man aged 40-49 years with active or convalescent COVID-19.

The DNA sequence is given as TGTGCCACCAGCAGAGAGCAGGGGGGCGCTTTCTTT. This sequence encodes CATSREQGGAFF. The chain uses TRBV15 and TRBJ1-1; 7 bases in between match TRBD1. CDR1 and CDR2 were assigned from the germline V gene (reference sequence) as LNHNV and YYDKDF. The CDR3 sequence holds 12 residues, the cysteine and phenylalanine included. Of the read, only the CDR3 DNA is kept; its 36 bases are in frame from base 1. V loses 0 bases at its end and J loses 11 bases; junction bases beyond the gene matches: 3. Outside the CDR3, residues come from the reference TRBV15 and TRBJ1-1 proteins, so the full variable domain is: DAMVIQNPRYQVTQFGKPVTLSCSQTLNHNVMYWYQQKSSQAPKLLFHYYDKDFNNEADTPDNFQSRRPNTSFCFLDIRSPGLGDTAMYLCATSREQGGAFFGQGTRLTVV.